This record looks at one T cell receptor beta chain sequence and its context. Original handling: Reference gene primers were amplified, and this amplification served to estimate nucleated cell counts. TCRdb keeps only in-frame clones here, not all; method: immunoSEQ multiplex PCR. V and J calls and clone size are as listed in that table; D and trimming were resolved from the DNA. The data show some 100,000 clones, 80% to 90% seen once. This record comes from a study of blood T cell repertoires in COVID-19. The overall study: COVID-19 samples collected from the United States, Italy and Spain covered acute and convalescent phases.

Allocation to cohorts depended on clinical history reported by the participants. The length of the CDR3 is 14 residues. Per the germline V gene, CDR1 is MDHEN and CDR2 is SYDVKM. Trimming took off 1 base at V and 4 bases at J, with 11 bases between the two ends. This sequence originates from a woman in her forties or fifties who had recovered from COVID-19. The sequenced sample was PBMCs or T cells enriched from blood (not recorded which). The genes are TRBV28 and TRBJ2-7, with TRBD1 as a possible D gene (5 bases). The chain's CDR3 is CASSLSGISYEQYF. The CDR3 DNA reads as TGTGCCAGCAGTTTATCAGGGATATCTTACGAGCAGTACTTC.